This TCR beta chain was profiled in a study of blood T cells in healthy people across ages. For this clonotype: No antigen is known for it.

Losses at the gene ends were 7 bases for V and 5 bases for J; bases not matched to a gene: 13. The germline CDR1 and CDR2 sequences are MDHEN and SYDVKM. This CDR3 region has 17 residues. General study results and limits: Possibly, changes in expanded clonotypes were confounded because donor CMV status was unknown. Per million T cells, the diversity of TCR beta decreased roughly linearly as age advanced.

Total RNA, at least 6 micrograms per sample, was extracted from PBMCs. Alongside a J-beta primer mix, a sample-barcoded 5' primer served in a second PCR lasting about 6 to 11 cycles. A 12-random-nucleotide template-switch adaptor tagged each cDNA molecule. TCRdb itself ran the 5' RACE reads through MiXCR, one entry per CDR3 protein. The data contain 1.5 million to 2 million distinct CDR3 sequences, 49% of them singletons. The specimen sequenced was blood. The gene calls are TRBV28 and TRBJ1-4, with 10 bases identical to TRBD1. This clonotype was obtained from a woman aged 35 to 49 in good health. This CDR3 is CASTLWDRGRENEKLFF. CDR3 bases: TGTGCCAGCACCCTATGGGACAGGGGCCGAGAAAATGAAAAACTGTTTTTT.